These T cell receptor beta chains were read from a single sample in a study of blood T cell repertoires in COVID-19. Assay: immunoSEQ multiplex PCR; the TCRdb copy retains only in-frame clones and omits some. The sample has 100,000 to 130,000 clones, 80% to 95% seen once. Sequenced material: peripheral blood. The receptors stem from a woman between 25 and 40 years old with acute or convalescent COVID-19. The CDR3 runs from the conserved cysteine through the conserved F or W. Each record gives: D gene, V gene, J gene, clone size, CDR3 DNA, CDR3 protein. A D gene is named only where the DNA matches it firmly. The size of a clone is reported for some rows only, either as once, few or many, or as a class for expanded clones.

D gene: NA
V gene: TRBV10-3
J gene: TRBJ1-5
clone size: NA
CDR3 DNA: TGTGCCATCAGTGACCGGCAGGGGATTAGCAATCAGCCCCAGCATTTT
CDR3 protein: CAISDRQGISNQPQHF

D gene: NA
V gene: TRBV28
J gene: TRBJ1-4
clone size: once
CDR3 DNA: TGTGCCAGCAGTGTAGGGGCGGTGAAACTGTTTTTT
CDR3 protein: CASSVGAVKLFF

D gene: NA
V gene: TRBV7-9
J gene: TRBJ1-2
clone size: NA
CDR3 DNA: TGTGCCAGCAGCCTACCCCGGAGCAGGGACTATGGCTACACCTTC
CDR3 protein: CASSLPRSRDYGYTF

D gene: NA
V gene: TRBV4-3
J gene: TRBJ1-1
clone size: NA
CDR3 DNA: TGCGCCAGCAGCCAAGATAGGGGATACCGAGGCACTGAAGCTTTCTTT
CDR3 protein: CASSQDRGYRGTEAFF

D gene: NA
V gene: TRBV5-6
J gene: TRBJ1-4
clone size: NA
CDR3 DNA: TGTGCCAGCAGCTTCACACAGGTTTTTAATGAAAAACTGTTTTTT
CDR3 protein: CASSFTQVFNEKLFF

D gene: TRBD2
V gene: TRBV9
J gene: TRBJ2-5
clone size: NA
CDR3 DNA: TGTGCCAGCAGCGCCTCCATGGGGGGAGGGCTAGAGACCCAGTACTTC
CDR3 protein: CASSASMGGGLETQYF

D gene: TRBD2
V gene: TRBV4-3
J gene: TRBJ2-1
clone size: once
CDR3 DNA: TGCGCCAGCAGCCAAGAAGCCGGGACTAGCATGTACAATGAGCAGTTCTTC
CDR3 protein: CASSQEAGTSMYNEQFF

D gene: TRBD2
V gene: TRBV10-3
J gene: TRBJ2-7
clone size: NA
CDR3 DNA: TGTGCCACGTCCCTAGCGGGAGGGCGGGGGGCCTACGAGCAGTACTTC
CDR3 protein: CATSLAGGRGAYEQYF

D gene: TRBD1
V gene: TRBV2
J gene: TRBJ1-2
clone size: NA
CDR3 DNA: TGTGCCAGCAGACATCCGGGACAGGCAAACTATGGCTACACCTTC
CDR3 protein: CASRHPGQANYGYTF

D gene: TRBD2
V gene: TRBV7-3
J gene: TRBJ2-5
clone size: NA
CDR3 DNA: TGTGCCAGCAGCTTAAAGGCTAGCGGGATTGGGGAGACCCAGTACTTC
CDR3 protein: CASSLKASGIGETQYF

D gene: NA
V gene: TRBV7-9
J gene: TRBJ2-7
clone size: NA
CDR3 DNA: TGTGCCAGCAGCCACCACCCCGACAGGCAGTCCTACGAGCAGTACTTC
CDR3 protein: CASSHHPDRQSYEQYF

D gene: NA
V gene: TRBV10-3
J gene: TRBJ2-7
clone size: NA
CDR3 DNA: TGTGCCATCAGTGAGTCCTTACTAGGGCAGTACTTC
CDR3 protein: CAISESLLGQYF

D gene: TRBD1
V gene: TRBV4-3
J gene: TRBJ2-7
clone size: NA
CDR3 DNA: TGCGCCAGCAGCTACGGACAGGGGGAATCCTACGAGCAGTACTTC
CDR3 protein: CASSYGQGESYEQYF

D gene: NA
V gene: TRBV11-3
J gene: TRBJ2-4
clone size: NA
CDR3 DNA: TGTGCCAGCAGCTTAGTTGAGGCGAACATTCAGTACTTC
CDR3 protein: CASSLVEANIQYF

D gene: NA
V gene: TRBV27
J gene: TRBJ2-7
clone size: NA
CDR3 DNA: TGTGCCAGCAGTTTAGGCGGCGGGCTCCCCTACGAGCAGTACTTC
CDR3 protein: CASSLGGGLPYEQYF